Listed below are T cell receptor beta chains from one sample, sequenced in a study of cytomegalovirus exposure and HLA in healthy donors. Sequenced by immunoSEQ multiplex PCR; TCRdb stores in-frame clones only, minus some. The data contain some 140,000 clones, 79% of them singletons. The specimen was PBMCs. The receptors originated from a man younger than 35 in good health and CMV-seronegative. Each CDR3 is given with its conserved first and last residue. Fields, in order: J gene, CDR3 length, V gene, D gene, clone size, CDR3 protein, CDR3 DNA. The D gene is left open where the match is weak. Clone size is shown for a subset of rows, as once, few, many or a class of expanded clone.

>TRBJ1-2|16|TRBV7-2|.|.
CASSLRATGTINGYTF
TGTGCCAGCAGCTTACGGGCTACAGGTACTATCAATGGCTACACCTTC
>TRBJ1-2|13|TRBV11-3|.|.
CASSRSTGSGYTF
TGTGCCAGCAGCCGATCGACAGGTTCTGGCTACACCTTC
>TRBJ1-2|12|TRBV29-1|.|.
CSVVFQDYGYTF
TGCAGCGTTGTATTTCAGGACTATGGCTACACCTTC
>TRBJ2-7|15|TRBV15|.|.
CATSRGSDSSYEQYF
TGTGCCACCAGCAGAGGTTCGGACAGCTCCTACGAGCAGTACTTC
>TRBJ1-6|14|TRBV5-6|TRBD1|.
CASSAPGQLSPLHF
TGTGCCAGCAGCGCTCCGGGACAGCTTTCACCCCTCCACTTT
>TRBJ1-6|16|TRBV4-2|.|once
CASSPTSQDINSPLHF
TGTGCCAGCAGCCCTACAAGTCAGGACATAAATTCACCCCTCCACTTT
>TRBJ2-5|15|TRBV5-4|TRBD1|.
CASTGPGTGQETQYF
TGTGCCAGCACGGGACCCGGGACAGGGCAAGAGACCCAGTACTTC
>TRBJ1-1|11|TRBV27|.|.
CASLGAAEAFF
TGTGCCAGCCTGGGGGCAGCTGAAGCTTTCTTT
>TRBJ2-5|12|TRBV10-3|TRBD1|.
CAIGQVQETQYF
TGTGCCATCGGACAGGTCCAAGAGACCCAGTACTTC
>TRBJ2-3|14|TRBV6-6|.|.
CASSYSARTDTQYF
TGTGCCAGCAGTTACTCGGCCAGAACAGATACGCAGTATTTT
>TRBJ1-4|14|TRBV14|.|.
CASSQTSGTEKLFF
TGTGCCAGCAGCCAAACCTCCGGGACAGAAAAACTGTTTTTT
>TRBJ1-1|15|TRBV5-6|.|.
CASSLDWAANTEAFF
TGTGCCAGCAGCTTGGATTGGGCAGCGAACACTGAAGCTTTCTTT
>TRBJ1-5|18|TRBV7-9|TRBD1|.
CASSDSAETGAGNQPQHF
TGTGCCAGCAGCGATTCGGCGGAGACAGGGGCTGGCAATCAGCCCCAGCATTTT
>TRBJ2-3|15|TRBV5-5|.|.
CASSLTQGHTDTQYF
TGTGCCAGCAGCTTGACGCAGGGCCACACAGATACGCAGTATTTT
>TRBJ2-3|16|TRBV11-2|TRBD2|.
CASSSGEGLAIPTQYF
TGTGCCAGCAGCTCGGGTGAAGGACTAGCGATCCCTACGCAGTATTTT
>TRBJ2-5|15|TRBV30|TRBD1|once
CAWSVRDRASETQYF
TGTGCCTGGAGTGTACGGGACAGGGCTTCGGAGACCCAGTACTTC
>TRBJ1-1|15|TRBV5-1|.|.
CASSLDAGETTEAFF
TGCGCCAGCAGCTTGGACGCAGGGGAGACCACTGAAGCTTTCTTT